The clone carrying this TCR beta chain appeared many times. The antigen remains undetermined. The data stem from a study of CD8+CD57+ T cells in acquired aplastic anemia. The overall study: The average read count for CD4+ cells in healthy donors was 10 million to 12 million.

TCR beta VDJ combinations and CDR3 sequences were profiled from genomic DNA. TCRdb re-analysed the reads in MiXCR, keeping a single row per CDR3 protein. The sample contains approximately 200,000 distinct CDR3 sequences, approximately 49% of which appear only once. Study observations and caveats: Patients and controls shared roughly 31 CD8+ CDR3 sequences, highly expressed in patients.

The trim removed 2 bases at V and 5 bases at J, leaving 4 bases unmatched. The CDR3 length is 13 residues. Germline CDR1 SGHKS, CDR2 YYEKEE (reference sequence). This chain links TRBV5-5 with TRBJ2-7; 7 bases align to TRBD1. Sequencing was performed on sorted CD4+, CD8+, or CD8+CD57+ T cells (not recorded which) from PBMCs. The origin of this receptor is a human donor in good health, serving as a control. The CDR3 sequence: CASSFNRGNEQYF. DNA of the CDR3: TGTGCCAGCAGCTTCAACAGGGGTAACGAGCAGTACTTC. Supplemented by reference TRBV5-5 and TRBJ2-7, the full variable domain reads DAGVTQSPTHLIKTRGQQVTLRCSPISGHKSVSWYQQVLGQGPQFIFQYYEKEERGRGNFPDRFSARQFPNYSSELNVNALLLGDSALYLCASSFNRGNEQYFGPGTRLTVT.